The 22 T cell receptor beta chains below come from one sample, sequenced in a study of CD8+ T cells in alopecia areata. Treatment of the sample: oral pan-JAK inhibitor, 5-10 mg twice daily. cDNA prepared by RNA extraction and subsequent reverse transcription served as the template for sequencing. The table came from immunoSEQ multiplex PCR; TCRdb's copy has only in-frame clones and leaves some out. This sample has around 150,000 clones, with less than 70% found just once. Sequenced here: CD4+ T cells sorted from blood, sampled at week 24, from a patient treated with tofacitinib. The origin of the receptors is a human donor with alopecia areata.

The DNA for the CDR3 is TGTGCCAGCAGCTCAGAGAGGACAGGGGGAACTGAAGCTTTCTTT. It is translated as CASSSERTGGTEAFF. The genes are TRBV9 and TRBJ1-1, with 10 bases identical to TRBD1. V lost 4 bases, J lost 5 bases, and 8 bases stayed unmatched. Germline CDR1 is SGDLS and CDR2 is YYNGEE. The CDR3 covers 15 residues.

The chain carries TRBV29-1 and TRBJ2-7, with D perhaps being TRBD1 or TRBD2 (7 bases each). Trimming shortened V by 7 bases and J by 5 bases, and 21 bases separated the two germline ends. The length of the CDR3 is 14 residues. Germline V gives CDR1 SQVTM, CDR2 ANQGSEA. CDR3 nucleotide sequence: TGCAGCGCTACAAGGGGAGGGGGCTTCGACGAGCAGTACTTC. Translating gives CSATRGGGFDEQYF.

This clone was counted a single time. The chain is built from TRBV27 and TRBJ1-2; the match to TRBD1 covers 10 bases. The CDR3 is 13 residues long. The trim removed 2 bases at V and 10 bases at J, leaving 4 bases unmatched. Germline values: CDR1 MNHEY, CDR2 SMNVEV (reference sequence). This chain's CDR3 is CASSLLGQGDYTF. CDR3 nucleotides: TGTGCCAGCAGTTTACTAGGACAGGGGGACTACACCTTC.

Only a few counts were recorded for this clone. The chain carries TRBV7-3 and TRBJ2-1, with D maybe TRBD2 (5 bases). CDR1 and CDR2 from the germline V gene are SGHTA and FQGTGA. V lost 5 bases to trimming and J lost 7 bases, with 15 bases between them. The CDR3 covers 14 residues. CDR3 sequence reads: CASSAYGLENEQFF. The CDR3, as DNA: TGTGCCAGCAGCGCATACGGACTGGAGAATGAGCAGTTCTTC.

The V gene is TRBV30, the J gene TRBJ1-1; 10 positions match TRBD1. The V segment lost 3 bases and the J segment 7 bases; nucleotides outside the gene matches: 8. This CDR3 contains 14 residues. Germline values: CDR1 GTSNPN, CDR2 SVGIG (reference sequence). CDR3 sequence (DNA): TGTGCCTGGAGCCGGGACAGGGGCGGGGGTGAAGCTTTCTTT. Translation gives CAWSRDRGGGEAFF.

As for this clone: The sample holds other DNA sequences that translate to the same CDR3. The CDR3, as DNA: TGCAGCGTTAGGCTAGCGGGGGGGAATGAGCAGTTCTTC. This gives the protein CSVRLAGGNEQFF. The V call is TRBV29-1, the J call TRBJ2-1, with 12 bases fitting TRBD2. This CDR3 has 13 residues. The ends lost 5 bases at V and 7 bases at J; junction bases unmatched: 3. The germline gives CDR1 SQVTM, CDR2 ANQGSEA.

CDR3: CASSDKSAGNTIYF. CDR3 in DNA: TGTGCCAGCAGTGACAAATCAGCGGGAAACACCATATATTTT. The V call is TRBV25-1, the J call TRBJ1-3; D unresolved. The V and J ends lost 3 bases and 4 bases respectively, with 10 bases between them. The germline CDR1 and CDR2 sequences are MGHDK and SYGVNS. The length of the CDR3 is 14 residues.

This chain uses TRBV6-5 with TRBJ2-7; 7 bases are shared with TRBD1. The V and J ends lost 6 bases and 6 bases, in that order; junction bases with no gene match: 5. The germline V gene encodes CDR1 MNHEY and CDR2 SVGAGI. The CDR3 is 12 residues long. The CDR3 region is CASRTGLGEQYF. DNA for the CDR3: TGTGCCAGCAGGACAGGGTTAGGCGAGCAGTACTTC.

This clone was seen a handful of times. The chain combines TRBV29-1 with TRBJ2-2, with TRBD1 identical over 7 bases. V gave up 5 bases and J gave up 6 bases; unmatched junction bases: 0. The CDR3 contains 11 residues. Germline assignment: CDR1 SQVTM and CDR2 ANQGSEA. The CDR3 spells CSVTGAGELFF. CDR3 DNA: TGCAGCGTTACAGGGGCCGGGGAGCTGTTTTTT.

For the CDR3, the DNA is TGTGCCAGCAGTGAAGTTGACGGCCCCTATGGCTACACCTTC. This codes for CASSEVDGPYGYTF. The chain has TRBV2 and TRBJ1-2; D unresolved. The CDR3 has 14 amino acids. Germline V gives CDR1 SNHLY, CDR2 FYNNEI. V shed 1 base and J shed 4 bases, with 10 bases lying between them. Using reference TRBV2 and TRBJ1-2 for the parts outside the CDR3, the full variable domain is EPEVTQTPSHQVTQMGQEVILRCVPISNHLYFYWYRQILGQKVEFLVSFYNNEISEKSEIFDDQFSVERPDGSNFTLKIRSTKLEDSAMYFCASSEVDGPYGYTFGSGTRLTVV.

This chain connects TRBV2 to TRBJ2-5; D is ambiguous. The V end lost 6 bases, the J end lost 5 bases, and 10 bases lay between the germline ends. This CDR3 comprises 12 residues. CDR1 is SNHLY, CDR2 FYNNEI, per germline. The CDR3 loop reads CASRRLGETQYF. In DNA form, the CDR3 reads TGTGCCAGCAGGAGGTTAGGGGAGACCCAGTACTTC.

The rearrangement uses TRBV6-5 and TRBJ1-2; a possible D gene is TRBD1 (5 bases). This CDR3 comprises 15 residues. V lost 5 bases and J 5 bases, leaving 18 bases between the germline ends. CDR1 and CDR2 (germline): MNHEY, SVGAGI. The CDR3 is CASSPVGRAVYGYTF. The CDR3 DNA is TGTGCCAGCAGTCCCGTCGGCAGGGCCGTATATGGCTACACCTTC.

In this sample, this clone turned up once. V is TRBV23-1 and J is TRBJ1-5; 7 nucleotides line up with TRBD1. TRBV23-1 is designated an ORF whose function remains uncertain. The CDR3 is made up of 14 amino acids. V shed 8 bases and J 5 bases; nucleotides not matched to a gene: 9. The CDR3: CASRQGGSHQPQHF. Written as DNA, the CDR3 is TGCGCCAGCCGACAGGGAGGGTCGCATCAGCCCCAGCATTTT.

V and J are TRBV29-1 and TRBJ1-2; D gene uncertain. This CDR3 is 13 amino acids long. Germline V gives CDR1 SQVTM, CDR2 ANQGSEA. The germline V and J ends were trimmed by 8 bases and 3 bases, with 16 bases remaining between them. CDR3 nucleotide sequence: TGCAGCTCCCGCGGCGCGTCGGACTATGGCTACACCTTC. Protein product: CSSRGASDYGYTF.

This clone turned up a few times. The chain joins TRBV29-1 to TRBJ1-2; D remains ambiguous. The CDR3 loop spans 9 amino acids. Germline V gives CDR1 SQVTM, CDR2 ANQGSEA. Deletions cut 7 bases from V and 6 bases from J, with 6 bases between. The CDR3 sequence is CSAGDGYTF. The CDR3 DNA is TGCAGCGCGGGTGATGGCTACACCTTC.

This clone was found a few times. The chain recombines TRBV29-1 with TRBJ1-2, with D tentatively TRBD1 (5 bases). V dropped 6 bases and J dropped 2 bases, with 13 bases sitting between them. The CDR3 has 13 residues. Germline loops: CDR1 SQVTM, CDR2 ANQGSEA. CDR3 in DNA: TGCAGCGTGGGGACCAAAAGGAACTATGGCTACACCTTC. Amino acids: CSVGTKRNYGYTF.

This clone was seen only a few times. The chain couples TRBV30 to TRBJ1-1; D gene ambiguous. The V end lost 2 bases, the J end lost 3 bases, and 7 bases lay between the germline ends. Germline lookup yields CDR1 GTSNPN and CDR2 SVGIG (reference sequence). This CDR3 contains 12 residues. CDR3 in DNA: TGTGCCTGGAGTTCACAGTACACTGAAGCTTTCTTT. It yields the protein CAWSSQYTEAFF.

This chain connects TRBV7-9 to TRBJ1-2; the D is unclear. Germline-derived CDR1 and CDR2 are SEHNR and FQNEAQ (reference sequence). Trimming cost V 5 bases and J 5 bases, with 6 bases left between them. The CDR3 totals 11 residues. CDR3 sequence: CASSRIYGYTF. The CDR3 region has the DNA TGTGCCAGCAGCCGGATATATGGCTACACCTTC. The full variable domain, completed using reference TRBV7-9 and TRBJ1-2, is DTGVSQNPRHKITKRGQNVTFRCDPISEHNRLYWYRQTLGQGPEFLTYFQNEAQLEKSRLLSDRFSAERPKGSFSTLEIQRTEQGDSAMYLCASSRIYGYTFGSGTRLTVV.

The CDR3 is CAWSPTANRYNEQFF. The CDR3 region has the DNA TGTGCCTGGAGTCCCACGGCTAACAGGTACAATGAGCAGTTCTTC. The gene calls are TRBV30 and TRBJ2-1; TRBD1 is a possible D gene (5 bases). Germline CDR1 GTSNPN, CDR2 SVGIG (reference sequence). CDR3 length: 15 amino acids. Trimming removed 2 bases from V and 4 bases from J, with 15 bases in between.

The chain is built from TRBV5-6 and TRBJ2-1; no definite D call. In germline, CDR1 is SGHDT, CDR2 YYEEEE. The germline V and J ends were trimmed by 4 bases and 3 bases, with 8 bases remaining between them. The CDR3 runs to 13 residues. The DNA of the CDR3 is TGTGCCAGCAGCAACGATGTCTACAATGAGCAGTTCTTC. Its protein is CASSNDVYNEQFF.

The chain employs TRBV12-5 and TRBJ1-5; D is perhaps TRBD1 (5 bases). This CDR3 has 15 amino acids. V shed 7 bases and J shed 2 bases, with 15 bases lying between them. Germline V gives CDR1 LGHNT, CDR2 FRNRAP. For the CDR3, the DNA is TGTGCTAGTGTCTTACACGGGGGTGGCAATCAGCCCCAGCATTTT. Residues: CASVLHGGGNQPQHF. The full variable domain, its missing parts supplied by reference TRBV12-5 and TRBJ1-5, is DARVTQTPRHKVTEMGQEVTMRCQPILGHNTVFWYRQTMMQGLELLAYFRNRAPLDDSGMPKDRFSAEMPDATLATLKIQPSEPRDSAVYFCASVLHGGGNQPQHFGDGTRLSIL.

Remarks on this clone: The same CDR3 also results from other DNA sequences found in this sample. J is TRBJ1-1 and V is TRBV29-1; the D gene is possibly TRBD1 (5 bases). Germline V gene data show CDR1 as SQVTM and CDR2 as ANQGSEA. Trimming cost V 6 bases and J 2 bases, with 13 bases left between them. The CDR3 is 13 amino acids. The CDR3 bases are TGCAGCGTGGGGGTGGGACTCAACACTGAAGCTTTCTTT. Translated, it gives CSVGVGLNTEAFF. The variable domain in full, completed from reference TRBV29-1 and TRBJ1-1, reads SAVISQKPSRDICQRGTSLTIQCQVDSQVTMMFWYRQQPGQSLTLIATANQGSEATYESGFVIDKFPISRPNLTFSTLTVSNMSPEDSSIYLCSVGVGLNTEAFFGQGTRLTVV.